What follows is one T cell receptor (beta chain) and its context. Its matching antigen is unknown. This sample is part of a study of CD8+ T cells in alopecia areata. The CDR3 loop spans 15 amino acids. The ends were cut back, 3 bases at V and 5 bases at J, with 16 bases in the middle. Germline CDR1 MDHEN, CDR2 SYDVKM. As the sequencing template, cDNA was produced by extracting RNA and reverse transcribing it. Assay used: immunoSEQ multiplex PCR; TCRdb lists only in-frame clones, some missing. The data contain 20,000 to 30,000 clones, under 60% of them singletons. Study-wide findings and caveats: Clonality was higher in lesional than normal scalp, especially in alopecia totalis/universalis.

Sequencing was done on a sample of NKG2D-high CD8+ T cells sorted from blood. The sequence was obtained from a human donor with alopecia areata. This sequence joins TRBV28 and TRBJ2-5; tentative D call: TRBD1 (5 bases). The CDR3 is CASSFLGAVFETQYF. The CDR3 nucleotides read TGTGCCAGCAGTTTTTTAGGGGCGGTCTTCGAGACCCAGTACTTC.